The clone carrying this T cell receptor (beta chain) has only one observation. Its antigen is unidentified. TCRdb's table, derived via immunoSEQ multiplex PCR, lists solely in-frame clones and lacks some. The sample holds some 70,000 clones, nearly 95% seen once. Time point defined: newly diagnosed, previously untreated cHL patient sample. Comparison samples consisted of PBMCs from newly diagnosed, untreated classical Hodgkin lymphoma. Trimming removed 0 bases at V and 4 bases at J, with 7 bases between. In germline, CDR1 is SGHRS, CDR2 YFSETQ. The CDR3 has 13 residues. The sample originates from a study of PD-1 blockade in classical Hodgkin lymphoma. Study-wide results and limits: As was reported, newly diagnosed patients showed lower baseline TCR diversity than healthy donors did. Repertoire difference causes, possibly disease activity or prior therapy, remain undefined.

Sequencing input: peripheral blood mononuclear cells (PBMCs). This chain links TRBV5-1 with TRBJ2-5; D ambiguous. The sequence came from a human donor with classical Hodgkin lymphoma. The CDR3 nucleotides read TGCGCCAGCAGCTTGGGGACGGTAGAGACCCAGTACTTC. Protein product: CASSLGTVETQYF.